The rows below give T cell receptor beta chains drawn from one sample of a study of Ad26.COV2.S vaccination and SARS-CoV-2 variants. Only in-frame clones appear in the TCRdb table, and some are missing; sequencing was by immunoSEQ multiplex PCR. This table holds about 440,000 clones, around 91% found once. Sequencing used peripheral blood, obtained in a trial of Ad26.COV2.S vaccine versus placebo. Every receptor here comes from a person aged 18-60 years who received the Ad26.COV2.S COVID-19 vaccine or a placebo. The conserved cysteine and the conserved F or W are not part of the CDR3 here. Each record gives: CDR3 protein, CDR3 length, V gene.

CDR3: ASSQVVAFTGELF
length: 13
V: TRBV3-1/TRBV3-2

CDR3: ASSKVQRQGAYEQY
length: 14
V: TRBV21-1

CDR3: ASSLPSPLGGNSYNEQF
length: 17
V: TRBV11-3

CDR3: ASTDGDTQY
length: 9
V: TRBV9

CDR3: ASSLSGQGLETQY
length: 13
V: TRBV28

CDR3: ASSFSTTHYGYT
length: 12
V: TRBV6-2/TRBV6-3

CDR3: ASSNDRAGANVLT
length: 13
V: TRBV7-3

CDR3: ASSFLAGVTGELF
length: 13
V: TRBV5-1

CDR3: ASSDPGLAGGDEQY
length: 14
V: TRBV6-2/TRBV6-3

CDR3: ASSYLGAPRSGQF
length: 13
V: TRBV6-5

CDR3: ASSPRGQEGTGELF
length: 14
V: TRBV7-9

CDR3: ASSLAWGRQVGNEQF
length: 15
V: TRBV7-9

CDR3: AISDSGTGASYEQY
length: 14
V: TRBV10-3

CDR3: SAIDYEQY
length: 8
V: TRBV20-1

CDR3: ASSLAGDRFNEKLF
length: 14
V: TRBV7-2

CDR3: ASSPTGTNYEQY
length: 12
V: TRBV27

CDR3: ASSSGTAFTEAF
length: 12
V: TRBV28

CDR3: ATSDLVQGGTDTQY
length: 14
V: TRBV24-1

CDR3: ASRLQGNQETQY
length: 12
V: TRBV28

CDR3: ASSERLANTGELF
length: 13
V: TRBV6-1

CDR3: ASSDRLTGELF
length: 11
V: TRBV9

CDR3: ASSLGGRAYETQY
length: 13
V: TRBV7-2

CDR3: ASSLRPQETQY
length: 11
V: TRBV11-1

CDR3: ASSLGYGTGGLGYGEQF
length: 17
V: TRBV7-8

CDR3: ASSVDSSGNPLH
length: 12
V: TRBV5-1

CDR3: ASSLFRAGSPLH
length: 12
V: TRBV28

CDR3: ASSLTGTGRGQETQY
length: 15
V: TRBV7-2

CDR3: ASSPPRADTGELF
length: 13
V: TRBV28

CDR3: ATSRDGTDYGYT
length: 12
V: TRBV15

CDR3: ASSSIAGGPIDEQF
length: 14
V: TRBV5-1

CDR3: ASSSPGQGDEQY
length: 12
V: TRBV21-1

CDR3: SVEDRSSYNEQF
length: 12
V: TRBV29-1

CDR3: ASGASGGTDTQY
length: 12
V: TRBV7-9

CDR3: ASSLGGGPQYEQY
length: 13
V: TRBV7-2

CDR3: ASSQVVGSGQQF
length: 12
V: TRBV14

CDR3: ASSRGALETGELF
length: 13
V: TRBV28

CDR3: ASSPTWGNIQY
length: 11
V: TRBV7-2

CDR3: ASSSGHTAGPGYT
length: 13
V: TRBV11-2

CDR3: ASSPQGREHSPLH
length: 13
V: TRBV27

CDR3: ASSTTGDNEQF
length: 11
V: TRBV7-9

CDR3: SAKTGLEQY
length: 9
V: TRBV20-1

CDR3: ASSLEGRVTGELF
length: 13
V: TRBV11-2

CDR3: ASSSDSYEQY
length: 10
V: TRBV28

CDR3: ASSIILDRVQETQY
length: 14
V: TRBV19

CDR3: ASRLTGSGTEAF
length: 12
V: TRBV7-9

CDR3: ASSLSHYSNQPQH
length: 13
V: TRBV27

CDR3: ATSDIDGSLTGELF
length: 14
V: TRBV24-1

CDR3: ASRVDSTYGYT
length: 11
V: TRBV5-4

CDR3: ASRSSHEQY
length: 9
V: TRBV10-1

CDR3: ASSEQASGRADTQY
length: 14
V: TRBV2

CDR3: ASSPTGGAEQF
length: 11
V: TRBV18

CDR3: ASSSAGTRYNEQF
length: 13
V: TRBV6-5

CDR3: ASSLAGTSSNEQY
length: 13
V: TRBV27

CDR3: ASSLAPPGTTQETQY
length: 15
V: TRBV7-2